One and the same sample provided the 25 T cell receptor beta chains below, sequenced in a study of T cell changes during pregnancy in multiple sclerosis. The assay was immunoSEQ multiplex PCR, and TCRdb's table has in-frame clones only and misses some. The top ten clones hold under 1.3% of a sample with some 20,000 clones, 70% to 90% of them seen once. The sample was CD4+ T cells from peripheral blood mononuclear cells, taken in the first trimester of pregnancy. These receptors all come from a female donor in good health, enrolled as a control in a pregnancy study.

This clone was detected only once. The rearrangement links TRBV11-3 to TRBJ1-6; TRBD1 agrees at 12 bases. Germline V CDR1 and CDR2: SGHNT, YENEEA. The trim removed 5 bases at V and 10 bases at J, leaving 6 bases unmatched. This CDR3 has 15 residues. CDR3 region: CASSPRDRGHSPLHF. DNA for the CDR3: TGTGCCAGCAGCCCCCGGGACAGGGGGCACTCACCCCTCCACTTT.

The chain recombines TRBV5-1 with TRBJ2-1; 12 bases fit TRBD2. There are 16 residues in the CDR3. Germline V lookup: CDR1 SGHRS, CDR2 YFSETQ. Trimming at V came to 0 bases and at J to 7 bases, leaving 5 bases not matched to a gene. This CDR3 is CASSLAGLAGVNEQFF. The CDR3 nucleotides are TGCGCCAGCAGCTTGGCGGGACTAGCGGGTGTGAATGAGCAGTTCTTC.

The CDR3 spells CASSIGQGALYNSPLHF. CDR3 nucleotide sequence: TGCGCCAGCAGCATTGGACAGGGGGCATTGTATAATTCACCCCTCCACTTT. The chain uses TRBV5-1 and TRBJ1-6; 11 bases agree with TRBD1. The CDR3 is 17 residues long. After removal of 4 bases from V and 4 bases from J, the junction contained 7 bases not matched to a gene. Germline V lookup: CDR1 SGHRS, CDR2 YFSETQ.

This chain uses TRBV11-2 with TRBJ2-5, with TRBD2 matching 10 bases. This CDR3 comprises 17 residues. Germline trimming cut 5 bases from V and 5 bases from J; bases unmatched to any gene: 14. Per germline, CDR1 SGHAT and CDR2 FQNNGV. The DNA of the CDR3 is TGTGCCAGCAGCCCGAGGGGGGCTGGGGGACTAGCGGAGACCCAGTACTTC. It yields the protein CASSPRGAGGLAETQYF.

The chain joins TRBV7-3 to TRBJ2-7; possible D gene TRBD1, 5 bases. The V end lost 5 bases, the J end lost 5 bases, and 16 bases lay between the germline ends. CDR3 length equals 14 residues. CDR1 is SGHTA, CDR2 FQGTGA, per germline. CDR3 in DNA: TGTGCCAGCAGCCTAAATGGTAGGGGCAACGAGCAGTACTTC. Residues: CASSLNGRGNEQYF.

The gene calls are TRBV2 and TRBJ2-3; possible D gene TRBD1, 5 bases. The CDR3 extends over 15 amino acids. Germline CDR1 and CDR2: SNHLY and FYNNEI. V was clipped by 6 bases and J by 4 bases, with 17 bases between them. The CDR3 DNA reads TGTGCCAGCAGCGCCGACAGATTCAGGGCAGATACGCAGTATTTT. Translated, it gives CASSADRFRADTQYF.

The rearrangement links TRBV28 to TRBJ1-2, with TRBD1 matching over 8 bases. This CDR3 spans 15 amino acids. V trimming: 4 bases; J trimming: 2 bases; junction bases outside the gene matches: 6. CDR1 MDHEN and CDR2 SYDVKM come from the germline V gene. The DNA for the CDR3 is TGTGCCAGCAGTTCCCTGACAGGGGTGAACTATGGCTACACCTTC. Its protein is CASSSLTGVNYGYTF.

This clone was detected a few times. The V gene is TRBV7-2, the J gene TRBJ2-7, with 9 bases aligning to TRBD1. Germline V CDR1 and CDR2: SGHTA, FQGNSA. Trimming took 5 bases from V and 6 from J; bases not matched to a gene: 11. The CDR3 covers 15 residues. CDR3 bases: TGTGCCAGCAGCCGCGGGCCACAGGGGGCGAGCGAGCAGTACTTC. It translates to CASSRGPQGASEQYF. Looking up the rest from reference TRBV7-2 and TRBJ2-7 gives the full variable domain: GAGVSQSPSNKVTEKGKDVELRCDPISGHTALYWYRQSLGQGLEFLIYFQGNSAPDKSGLPSDRFSAERTGGSVSTLTIQRTQQEDSAVYLCASSRGPQGASEQYFGPGTRLTVT.

The chain links TRBV5-4 to TRBJ1-1, with TRBD1 identical over 9 bases. The germline CDR1 and CDR2 sequences are SGHNT and YYREEE (reference sequence). This CDR3 has 15 amino acids. J gave up 1 base and V 5 bases, and 6 bases lay outside the gene matches. CDR3 in amino acids: CASRETGGGNTEAFF. CDR3 sequence (DNA): TGTGCCAGCAGGGAGACAGGGGGAGGGAACACTGAAGCTTTCTTT.

J is TRBJ2-5 and V is TRBV7-8; perhaps TRBD1 as D (6 bases). The last part of the DNA fits TRBJ2-7 better; the J call may be wrong. CDR1 and CDR2 (germline): SGHVS, FQNEAQ. The CDR3 consists of 13 residues. In DNA form, the CDR3 reads TGTGCCAGCAGCTTAGCGGACAGCTACGAGCAGTACTTC. As protein: CASSLADSYEQYF.

The chain has TRBV5-1 and TRBJ2-7, with D unresolved. Trimming took 0 bases from V and 3 from J, leaving 7 bases between them. Per germline, CDR1 SGHRS and CDR2 YFSETQ. The CDR3 loop spans 13 amino acids. The CDR3, as DNA: TGCGCCAGCAGCTTGGACAGTGTCTACGAGCAGTACTTC. Translated, it gives CASSLDSVYEQYF.

Of note for this clone: The junction does not match germline at one end; this may be a read error. The V and J genes are TRBV19 and TRBJ1-4; TRBD1 agrees at 7 bases. The V gene's germline CDR1 is LNHDA and CDR2 SQIVND (reference sequence). CDR3 size: 15 residues. CDR3 nucleotides: TGTGCCACTAGTGTTTACAGGGGTACTAATGAAAAACTGTTTTTT. Encoded protein: CATSVYRGTNEKLFF.

Notes on this clone: In the same sample, other DNA sequences code for this CDR3. CDR3 nucleotides: TGTGCCAGCAGCTCCCGGCAGGGGCGAGTGGACACTGAAGCTTTCTTT. This encodes CASSSRQGRVDTEAFF. The chain carries TRBV7-2 and TRBJ1-1; D may be TRBD1 (6 bases). The CDR3 has 16 residues. Trimming stripped 4 bases from V and 3 bases from J, with 18 bases between. Germline CDR1 SGHTA, CDR2 FQGNSA.

The V call is TRBV10-3, the J call TRBJ1-3; 9 bases are a match to TRBD1. From germline, CDR1 is ENHRY and CDR2 SYGVKD. J lost 7 bases, V lost 2 bases, and 6 bases had no gene match. The CDR3 runs 15 residues. The DNA for the CDR3 is TGTGCCATCAGTGAGCGGAGGACAGGGGTGAACACCATATATTTT. Encoded protein: CAISERRTGVNTIYF.

J is TRBJ1-5 and V is TRBV4-3; D not resolved. Germline V gene data show CDR1 as LGHNA and CDR2 as YSLEER. Deletions cut 1 base from V and 4 bases from J, with 8 bases between. The CDR3 loop spans 14 amino acids. The CDR3 protein is CASSQAAGNQPQHF. CDR3 bases: TGCGCCAGCAGCCAAGCCGCGGGAAATCAGCCCCAGCATTTT.

The count of this clone is one. This sequence joins TRBV5-1 and TRBJ2-5, with TRBD2 matching over 11 bases. The CDR3 has 15 residues. Per germline, CDR1 SGHRS and CDR2 YFSETQ. J gave up 3 bases and V 4 bases, and 5 bases lay outside the gene matches. The DNA for the CDR3 is TGCGCCAGCAGCAATCTAGCGGGAGGCGAAGAGACCCAGTACTTC. This sequence encodes CASSNLAGGEETQYF. The whole variable domain, filled in from reference TRBV5-1 and TRBJ2-5, reads KAGVTQTPRYLIKTRGQQVTLSCSPISGHRSVSWYQQTPGQGLQFLFEYFSETQRNKGNFPGRFSGRQFSNSRSEMNVSTLELGDSALYLCASSNLAGGEETQYFGPGTRLLVL.

Details on this clone: At one boundary the junction diverges from the germline segment, which might be a read error. This sequence joins TRBV2 and TRBJ2-1, with 10 bases fitting TRBD2. The CDR3 has 15 amino acids. CDR1 and CDR2 (germline): SNHLY, FYNNEI. CDR3 amino acids: CASSEAGGPWNEQFF. Here the CDR3 DNA reads TGTGCCAGCAGCGAAGCGGGAGGGCCCTGGAATGAGCAGTTCTTC.

The CDR3 nucleotides are TGTGCCAGCACTCCTTATGAGAGCTCCTACGAGCAGTACTTC. Its protein product is CASTPYESSYEQYF. The chain couples TRBV6-1 to TRBJ2-7; D is unresolved. The CDR3 length is 14 residues. CDR1 and CDR2 (germline): MNHNS, SASEGT. Trimming cost V 7 bases and J 0 bases, with 13 bases left between them.

The chain has TRBV7-3 and TRBJ2-1; a possible D gene is TRBD2 (7 bases). V gave up 8 bases and J gave up 0 bases, with 26 bases separating them. Germline V gives CDR1 SGHTA, CDR2 FQGTGA. The CDR3 is 19 residues long. The CDR3 reads CASPPQRDKLSSSYNEQFF. The CDR3 DNA sequence: TGTGCCAGCCCTCCCCAGCGGGACAAACTATCATCCTCCTACAATGAGCAGTTCTTC.

The chain recombines TRBV10-3 with TRBJ2-1; 9 nucleotides align to TRBD2. Trimming cost V 6 bases and J 5 bases; bases outside gene matches: 14. CDR1 is ENHRY, CDR2 SYGVKD, per germline. The CDR3 length is 17 residues. This chain's CDR3 is CAISLNSRGGVHNEQFF. The CDR3 region has the DNA TGTGCCATCAGCTTAAACTCGCGGGGGGGCGTCCACAATGAGCAGTTCTTC.

The chain combines TRBV6-1 with TRBJ1-1; tentative D call: TRBD1 (6 bases). This CDR3 contains 12 residues. Trimming cost V 6 bases and J 7 bases, with 12 bases left between them. CDR1 is MNHNS, CDR2 SASEGT, per germline. CDR3 coding DNA: TGTGCCAGCAGCGCCTTAGGGGGTGAAGCTTTCTTT. Protein: CASSALGGEAFF.

This chain joins TRBV6-1 and TRBJ1-5, with D tentatively TRBD1 (6 bases). V was pared by 8 bases and J by 4 bases, with 15 bases between. The CDR3 has 14 residues. The germline V gene encodes CDR1 MNHNS and CDR2 SASEGT. The CDR3 region has the DNA TGTGCCAGCGGCGAACCACAGGGAAATCAGCCCCAGCATTTT. This codes for CASGEPQGNQPQHF.

The chain carries TRBV30 and TRBJ2-3; possibly TRBD2 for D (5 bases). The length of the CDR3 is 13 residues. The V gene's germline CDR1 is GTSNPN and CDR2 SVGIG (reference sequence). Trimming left V 8 bases short and J 0 bases short, with 12 bases between. The chain's CDR3 is CAERAFSTDTQYF. DNA of the CDR3: TGTGCCGAGAGGGCTTTCAGCACAGATACGCAGTATTTT.

The chain combines TRBV7-9 with TRBJ1-4, with 9 bases lining up with TRBD1. This CDR3 is built from 15 residues. Trimming took 3 bases from V and 7 from J; bases not matched to a gene: 6. Germline V gene sequence: CDR1 SEHNR, CDR2 FQNEAQ (reference sequence). CDR3: CASSFDGTGSEKLFF. CDR3 DNA: TGTGCCAGCAGCTTCGACGGGACAGGGAGTGAAAAACTGTTTTTT.

V is TRBV5-1 and J is TRBJ2-1, with a tentative D call TRBD2 (6 bases). Germline V gene sequence: CDR1 SGHRS, CDR2 YFSETQ. The CDR3 consists of 16 residues. Trimming cost V 4 bases and J 6 bases, with 20 bases left between them. CDR3: CASSPNGQRAFNEQFF. The CDR3 coding sequence is TGCGCCAGCAGCCCGAACGGCCAGCGGGCCTTCAATGAGCAGTTCTTC. The complete variable domain, with remaining parts taken from reference TRBV5-1 and TRBJ2-1, reads KAGVTQTPRYLIKTRGQQVTLSCSPISGHRSVSWYQQTPGQGLQFLFEYFSETQRNKGNFPGRFSGRQFSNSRSEMNVSTLELGDSALYLCASSPNGQRAFNEQFFGPGTRLTVL.